This T cell receptor (beta chain) was recovered during a study of T cell clonality in common variable immunodeficiency. General study results and limits: Compared with healthy controls, CVID subjects showed increased TCRbeta clonality, mostly in about a third.

Looked up from germline, CDR1 is GTSNPN and CDR2 is SVGIG (reference sequence). CDR3 length equals 14 residues. Deletions cut 4 bases from V and 1 base from J, with 13 bases between. Caucasian heritage predominated among both patients and controls. Equal genomic DNA amounts from CVID and control samples were sequenced. The protocol was immunoSEQ multiplex PCR, while the TCRdb copy is restricted to in-frame clones and leaves out a portion. The sample yields 50,000 or so clones, without any singletons. In its sample, this clone was seen many times. Antigen: not known. The CDR3 extends 3 residues past the end of the read, so its final part is completed from the germline J gene.

The material sequenced was peripheral blood mononuclear cells. The V and J genes are TRBV30 and TRBJ2-5, with a tentative D call TRBD1 (6 bases). The receptor was isolated from a person aged 18-70 years in good health. Here the CDR3 reads CAWTADSSQETQYF. The part of the CDR3 DNA that was read is TGTGCCTGGACCGCGGACAGTAGCCAAGAGACC.